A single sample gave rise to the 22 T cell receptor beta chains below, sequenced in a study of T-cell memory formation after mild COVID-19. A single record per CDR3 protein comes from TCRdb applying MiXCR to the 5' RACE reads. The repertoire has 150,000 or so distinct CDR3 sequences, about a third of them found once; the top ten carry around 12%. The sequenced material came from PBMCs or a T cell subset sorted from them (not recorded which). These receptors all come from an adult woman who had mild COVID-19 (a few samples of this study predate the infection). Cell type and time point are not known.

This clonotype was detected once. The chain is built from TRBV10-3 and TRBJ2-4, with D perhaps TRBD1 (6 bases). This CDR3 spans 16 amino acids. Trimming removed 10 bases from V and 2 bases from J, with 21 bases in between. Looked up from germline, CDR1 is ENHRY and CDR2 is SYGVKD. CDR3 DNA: TGTGCCACCCACCCTCAGGGGATGGTGACCAAAAACATTCAGTACTTC. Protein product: CATHPQGMVTKNIQYF.

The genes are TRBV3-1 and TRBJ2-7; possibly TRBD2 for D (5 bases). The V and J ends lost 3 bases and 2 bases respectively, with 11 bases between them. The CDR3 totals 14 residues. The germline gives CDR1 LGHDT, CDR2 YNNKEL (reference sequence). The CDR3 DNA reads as TGTGCCAGCAGCCATACGGAGGTGGCCTACGAGCAGTACTTC. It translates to CASSHTEVAYEQYF.

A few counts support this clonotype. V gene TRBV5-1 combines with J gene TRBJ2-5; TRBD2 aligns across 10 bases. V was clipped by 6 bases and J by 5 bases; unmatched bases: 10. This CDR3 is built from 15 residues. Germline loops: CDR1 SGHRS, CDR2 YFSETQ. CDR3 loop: CASNKGETSGETQYF. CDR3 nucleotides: TGCGCCAGCAACAAAGGAGAGACTAGCGGGGAGACCCAGTACTTC.

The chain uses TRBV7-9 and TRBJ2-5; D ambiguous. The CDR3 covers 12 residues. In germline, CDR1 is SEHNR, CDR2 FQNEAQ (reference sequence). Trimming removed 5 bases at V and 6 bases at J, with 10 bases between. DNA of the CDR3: TGTGCCAGCAGCCCACCGTTGAAGACCCAGTACTTC. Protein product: CASSPPLKTQYF.

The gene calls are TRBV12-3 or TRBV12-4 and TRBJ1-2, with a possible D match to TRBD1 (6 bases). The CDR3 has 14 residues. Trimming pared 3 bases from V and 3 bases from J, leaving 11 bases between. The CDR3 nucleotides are TGTGCCAGCAGTTTGGCAGGGGTTGACTATGGCTACACCTTC. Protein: CASSLAGVDYGYTF.

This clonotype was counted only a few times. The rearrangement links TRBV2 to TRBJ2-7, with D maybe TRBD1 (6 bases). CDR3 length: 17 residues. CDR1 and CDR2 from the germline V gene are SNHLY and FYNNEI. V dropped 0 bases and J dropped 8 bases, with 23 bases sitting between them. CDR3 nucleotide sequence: TGTGCCAGCAGTGAAGCCTCCTTGACAGGCTTAGGGGTCAAGCAGTACTTC. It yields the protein CASSEASLTGLGVKQYF.

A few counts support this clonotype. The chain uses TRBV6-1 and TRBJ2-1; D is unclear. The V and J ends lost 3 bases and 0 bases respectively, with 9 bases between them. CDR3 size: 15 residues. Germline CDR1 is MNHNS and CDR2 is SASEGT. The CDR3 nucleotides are TGTGCCAGCAGTGAGGACGTAAGCTCCTACAATGAGCAGTTCTTC. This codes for CASSEDVSSYNEQFF.

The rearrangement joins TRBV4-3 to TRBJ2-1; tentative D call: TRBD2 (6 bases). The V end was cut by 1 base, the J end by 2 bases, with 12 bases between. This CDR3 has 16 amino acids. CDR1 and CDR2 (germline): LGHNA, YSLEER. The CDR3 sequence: CASSQGRAGTYNEQFF. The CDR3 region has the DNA TGCGCCAGCAGCCAAGGTCGGGCGGGGACCTACAATGAGCAGTTCTTC.

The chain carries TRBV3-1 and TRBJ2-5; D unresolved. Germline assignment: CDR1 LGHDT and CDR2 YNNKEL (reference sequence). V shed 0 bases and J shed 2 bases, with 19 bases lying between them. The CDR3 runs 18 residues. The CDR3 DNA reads TGTGCCAGCAGCCAAGAGTCGTCGCCGTCAGGCTCACAAGAGACCCAGTACTTC. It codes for CASSQESSPSGSQETQYF.

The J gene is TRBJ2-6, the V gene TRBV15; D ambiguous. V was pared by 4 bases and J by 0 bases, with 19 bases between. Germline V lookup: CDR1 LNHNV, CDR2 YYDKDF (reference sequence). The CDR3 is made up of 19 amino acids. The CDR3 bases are TGTGCCACCAGCAAGGCATCCGGCCCGGGCTTCTCTGGGGCCAACGTCCTGACTTTC. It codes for CATSKASGPGFSGANVLTF.

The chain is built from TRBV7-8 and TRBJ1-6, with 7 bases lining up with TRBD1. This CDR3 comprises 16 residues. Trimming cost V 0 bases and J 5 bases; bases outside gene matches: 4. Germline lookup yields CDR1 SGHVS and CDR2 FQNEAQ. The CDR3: CASSLAGQLDNSPLHF. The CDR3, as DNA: TGTGCCAGCAGCTTAGCGGGACAGCTTGATAATTCACCCCTCCACTTT.

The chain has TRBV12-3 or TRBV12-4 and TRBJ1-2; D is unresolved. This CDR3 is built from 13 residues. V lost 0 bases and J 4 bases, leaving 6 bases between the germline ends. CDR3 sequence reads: CASSLAEFYGYTF. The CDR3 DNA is TGTGCCAGCAGTTTAGCGGAGTTCTATGGCTACACCTTC.

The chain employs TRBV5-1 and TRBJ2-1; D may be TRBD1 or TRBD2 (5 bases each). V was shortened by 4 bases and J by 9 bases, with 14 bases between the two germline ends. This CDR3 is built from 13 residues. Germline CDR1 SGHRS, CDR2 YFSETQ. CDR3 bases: TGCGCCAGCAGCATATTCAGGGAGCCTGAGCAGTTCTTC. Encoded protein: CASSIFREPEQFF.

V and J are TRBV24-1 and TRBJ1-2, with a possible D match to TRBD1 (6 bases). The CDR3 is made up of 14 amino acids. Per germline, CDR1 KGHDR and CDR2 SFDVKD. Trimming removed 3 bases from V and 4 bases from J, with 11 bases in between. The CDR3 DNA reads TGTGCCACCAGTGATCCCGGACAGACCTATGGCTACACCTTC. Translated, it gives CATSDPGQTYGYTF.

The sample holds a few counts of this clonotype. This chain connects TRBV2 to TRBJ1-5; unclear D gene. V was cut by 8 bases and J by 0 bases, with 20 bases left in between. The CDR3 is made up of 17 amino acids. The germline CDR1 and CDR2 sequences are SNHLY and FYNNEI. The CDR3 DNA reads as TGTGCCAGCGGGTTGTACAAAGGCGGTCATAGCAATCAGCCCCAGCATTTT. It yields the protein CASGLYKGGHSNQPQHF.

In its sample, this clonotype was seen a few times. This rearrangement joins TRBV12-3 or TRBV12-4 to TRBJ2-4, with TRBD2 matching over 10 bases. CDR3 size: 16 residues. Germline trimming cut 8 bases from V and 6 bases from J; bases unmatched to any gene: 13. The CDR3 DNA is TGTGCCAGCGTGGGAGCGGGAGGGGGATCGGGAAACATTCAGTACTTC. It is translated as CASVGAGGGSGNIQYF.

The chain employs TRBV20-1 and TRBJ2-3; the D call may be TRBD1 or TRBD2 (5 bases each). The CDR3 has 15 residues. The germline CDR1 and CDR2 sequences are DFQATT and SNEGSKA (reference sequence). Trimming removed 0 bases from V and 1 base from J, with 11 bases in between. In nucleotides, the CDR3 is TGCAGTGCTAGAGACGAGGGGCCGGGCACAGATACGCAGTATTTT. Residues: CSARDEGPGTDTQYF.

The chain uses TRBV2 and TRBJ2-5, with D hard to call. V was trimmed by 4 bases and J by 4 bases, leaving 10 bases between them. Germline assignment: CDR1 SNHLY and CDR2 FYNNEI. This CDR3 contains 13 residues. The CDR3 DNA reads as TGTGCCAGCAGTGGACCCAAGGGAGAGACCCAGTACTTC. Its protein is CASSGPKGETQYF.

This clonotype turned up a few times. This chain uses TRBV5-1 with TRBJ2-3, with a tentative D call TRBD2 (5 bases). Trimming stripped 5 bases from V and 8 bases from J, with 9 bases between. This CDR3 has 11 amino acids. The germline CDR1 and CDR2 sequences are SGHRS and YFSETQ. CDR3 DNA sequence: TGCGCCAGCAGTTCCAGCGGTACGCAGTATTTT. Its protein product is CASSSSGTQYF.

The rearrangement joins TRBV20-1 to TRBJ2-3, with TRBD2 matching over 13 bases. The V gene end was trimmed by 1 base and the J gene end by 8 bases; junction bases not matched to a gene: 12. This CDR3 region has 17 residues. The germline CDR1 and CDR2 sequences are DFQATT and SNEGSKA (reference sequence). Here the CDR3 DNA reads TGCAGTGCTAGAGGGCCGGGACTAGCGGGAAAGGGTGGTACGCAGTATTTT. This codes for CSARGPGLAGKGGTQYF.

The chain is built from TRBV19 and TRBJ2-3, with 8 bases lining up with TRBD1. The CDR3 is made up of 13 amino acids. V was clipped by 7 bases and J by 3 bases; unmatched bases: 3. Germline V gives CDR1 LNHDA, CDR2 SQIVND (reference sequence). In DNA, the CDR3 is TGTGCCAGTAATCGACAGGGGACAGATACGCAGTATTTT. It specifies CASNRQGTDTQYF.

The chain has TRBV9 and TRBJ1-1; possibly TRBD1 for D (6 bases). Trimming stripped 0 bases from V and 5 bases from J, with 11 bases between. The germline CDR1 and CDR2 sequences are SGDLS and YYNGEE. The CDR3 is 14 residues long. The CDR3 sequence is CASSVEPRGTEAFF. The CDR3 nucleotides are TGTGCCAGCAGCGTAGAGCCCAGGGGTACTGAAGCTTTCTTT.